Listed here are 8 T cell receptor beta chains from one sample, sequenced in a study of blood T cells in healthy people across ages. It was with a sample-barcoded 5' primer and a J-beta primer mix that a second PCR of roughly 7 to 12 cycles was run. TCRdb analysed the 5' RACE reads with MiXCR anew, one entry per CDR3 protein. Found here are 910,000 or so distinct CDR3 sequences, 51% of them singletons; the top ten hold 20% to 25%. Sequencing was done on a sample of blood. The receptors were gathered from a woman aged 55-70 years in good health.

The rearrangement joins TRBV3-1 to TRBJ2-7; 10 positions agree with TRBD2. The CDR3 is 15 residues long. Unmatched junction bases numbered 7, after V lost 6 bases and J lost 2 bases. CDR1 is LGHDT and CDR2 is YNNKEL in the germline V gene (reference sequence). CDR3 sequence: CASRQTSGFPYEQYF. As DNA, the CDR3 is TGTGCCAGCAGACAGACTAGCGGGTTTCCCTACGAGCAGTACTTC.

V is TRBV21-1 and J is TRBJ2-1; TRBD1 reflects the table's D call only, with no check against the DNA. The J call may be wrong; the DNA end is better matched by TRBJ2-7. TRBV21-1 is tagged as a pseudogene. The CDR3 consists of 13 residues. The CDR3 sequence: CARPGQSYNEQYF. DNA for the CDR3: TGTGCCAGGCCTGGACAATCCTACAATGAGCAGTACTTC.

V gene TRBV20-1 combines with J gene TRBJ1-1; D unclear. The length of the CDR3 is 8 residues. With 6 bases removed from V and 11 bases from J, the gap between germline ends came to 7 bases. Germline V gene lookup returns CDR1 DFQATT and CDR2 SNEGSKA (reference sequence). The CDR3 DNA sequence: TGCAGTGCCTGTAGGGCTTTCTTT. Translating gives CSACRAFF.

The chain couples TRBV7-2 to TRBJ2-3; 7 bases fit TRBD1. The CDR3 is 19 amino acids. V trimming: 4 bases; J trimming: 1 base; junction bases outside the gene matches: 17. The germline gives CDR1 SGHTA, CDR2 FQGNSA. The CDR3 sequence: CASSSGQSGSQRGTDTQYF. DNA of the CDR3: TGTGCCAGCAGCTCGGGACAGTCGGGATCCCAACGAGGCACAGATACGCAGTATTTT.

A few counts support this clonotype. The chain is built from TRBV28 and TRBJ2-5, with D tentatively TRBD2 (5 bases). V was clipped by 7 bases and J by 11 bases, with 23 bases between them. Germline CDR1 and CDR2: MDHEN and SYDVKM. The CDR3 length is 14 residues. The CDR3 spells CASIGSVRIGEQYF. The CDR3 nucleotides are TGTGCCAGCATAGGATCGGTGCGGATCGGGGAGCAGTACTTC.

A note on this clonotype: The junction differs from germline at one of its ends, possibly a read error. This rearrangement joins TRBV15 to TRBJ2-1, with TRBD2 identical over 10 bases. The CDR3 has 14 amino acids. Germline assignment: CDR1 LNHNV and CDR2 YYDKDF (reference sequence). The CDR3 protein is CATGTSASYSEQFF. As DNA, the CDR3 is TGTGCCACAGGGACTAGCGCATCCTACAGTGAGCAGTTCTTC.

The V and J genes are TRBV20-1 and TRBJ2-1; TRBD1 might be the D (6 bases). The V gene's germline CDR1 is DFQATT and CDR2 SNEGSKA (reference sequence). Trimming shortened V by 0 bases and J by 8 bases, and 14 bases separated the two germline ends. The length of the CDR3 is 14 residues. The CDR3 nucleotides are TGCAGTGCTAGAGAAGTCAGGGGTAGGGATGAGCAGTTCTTC. Amino acid sequence: CSAREVRGRDEQFF.

This clonotype was counted between two and nine times. V is TRBV9 and J is TRBJ2-7; unclear D gene. This CDR3 has 14 residues. Trimming removed 1 base from V and 0 bases from J, with 8 bases in between. The germline CDR1 and CDR2 sequences are SGDLS and YYNGEE. Written as DNA, the CDR3 is TGTGCCAGCAGCGTAATCGACCTCTCCTACGAGCAGTACTTC. Translation gives CASSVIDLSYEQYF.